These 8 T cell receptor beta chains originate from one sample sequenced in a study of graft-versus-host responses after intestinal transplantation. Antigens of these TCRs are unknown. The protocol was immunoSEQ multiplex PCR, while the TCRdb copy is restricted to in-frame clones and leaves out a portion. The sample holds tens of thousands of clones, 75% to 95% seen once. Sequenced material: unstimulated CD8+ T cells sorted from spleen or lymph node cells, taken before intestinal transplant. The receptors come from a human donor who received an intestinal transplant.

This rearrangement joins TRBV5-1 to TRBJ1-2; 7 bases agree with TRBD1. The germline gives CDR1 SGHRS, CDR2 YFSETQ. V shed 0 bases and J 3 bases; nucleotides not matched to a gene: 17. The CDR3 spans 19 residues. The CDR3 nucleotides read TGCGCCAGCAGCTTGGAGGGTTGGGACAGCAAAGTTTCTTACTATGGCTACACCTTC. It codes for CASSLEGWDSKVSYYGYTF.

This clone came up a few times. The chain uses TRBV6-5 and TRBJ1-6; 7 bases are a match to TRBD1. CDR1 is MNHEY, CDR2 SVGAGI, per germline. The CDR3 extends over 15 amino acids. J was trimmed by 4 bases and V by 7 bases; bases with no gene match: 7. In DNA, the CDR3 is TGTGCCAGCACGGAACAGGGGTTATATAATTCACCCCTCCACTTT. Encoded protein: CASTEQGLYNSPLHF.

The rearrangement links TRBV6-1 to TRBJ2-7, with a weak D call TRBD2 (5 bases). This CDR3 is built from 14 residues. Trimming shortened V by 8 bases and J by 3 bases, and 17 bases separated the two germline ends. Germline lookup yields CDR1 MNHNS and CDR2 SASEGT. The CDR3 region has the DNA TGTGCCAGCGGTCTCCGGGGATCCCTCTACGAGCAGTACTTC. It is translated as CASGLRGSLYEQYF.

The J gene is TRBJ2-7, the V gene TRBV11-1, with D maybe TRBD1 (5 bases). Germline V lookup: CDR1 SGHAT, CDR2 FQDESV (reference sequence). V was pared by 3 bases and J by 0 bases, with 6 bases between. The CDR3 has 13 amino acids. The CDR3 is CASSFDSSYEQYF. CDR3 sequence (DNA): TGTGCCAGCAGCTTTGACAGCTCCTACGAGCAGTACTTC.

CDR3 residues: CASSSDSGGLQETQYF. CDR3 DNA: TGTGCCAGCAGCTCCGATAGCGGGGGCCTTCAAGAGACCCAGTACTTC. V is TRBV7-9 and J is TRBJ2-5, with 9 bases matching TRBD2. Unmatched junction bases numbered 8, after V lost 4 bases and J lost 2 bases. This CDR3 is 16 amino acids long. The germline gives CDR1 SEHNR, CDR2 FQNEAQ (reference sequence).

The J gene is TRBJ1-1, the V gene TRBV4-1; the match to TRBD1 covers 8 bases. CDR3 length: 13 amino acids. Germline trimming cut 3 bases from V and 8 bases from J; bases unmatched to any gene: 5. Germline lookup yields CDR1 MGHRA and CDR2 YSYEKL. The CDR3 is CASSHEDRVEAFF. CDR3 sequence (DNA): TGCGCCAGCAGCCATGAGGACAGGGTGGAAGCTTTCTTT.

This clone was counted once. CDR3 amino acids: CATSTTRGTYQPQHF. CDR3 coding DNA: TGTGCCACCAGCACCACTCGTGGAACCTATCAGCCCCAGCATTTT. The rearrangement links TRBV15 to TRBJ1-5; D not resolved. The CDR3 contains 15 residues. Trimming removed 4 bases at V and 5 bases at J, with 15 bases between. The germline CDR1 and CDR2 sequences are LNHNV and YYDKDF (reference sequence).

This chain links TRBV13 with TRBJ1-5; D is unclear. This CDR3 region has 15 residues. Germline V CDR1 and CDR2: PRHDT, FYEKMQ (reference sequence). V lost 2 bases and J lost 3, with 11 bases in between. This chain's CDR3 is CASSLRGSDNQPQHF. CDR3 in DNA: TGTGCCAGCAGCTTACGGGGATCGGACAATCAGCCCCAGCATTTT.